This T cell receptor (beta chain) was sequenced for a study of a mutant IDH1 vaccine in newly diagnosed glioma. The wider study: Prior therapy was radiotherapy, temozolomide, or both; most received both.

Measured with immunoSEQ multiplex PCR; TCRdb has only the in-frame clones, and not every one. The table includes approximately 50,000 clones, 60% to 85% detected once. Time point defined: week 47, end of study. A single vaccine dose contained 300 ug of mutant IDH1 20-mer peptide, and topical imiquimod was used with it. Of note for this clone: Its antigen is still unknown.

In germline, CDR1 is SEHNR, CDR2 FQNEAQ (reference sequence). With 4 bases removed from V and 0 bases from J, the gap between germline ends came to 7 bases. This CDR3 is 14 amino acids long. The receptor's source is a woman aged 40 to 50 with glioma. Some clones in this sample may be carry-over from other donors' samples. Sample: PBMCs, taken from a glioma patient whose treatment included an IDH1 peptide vaccine. This rearrangement joins TRBV7-9 to TRBJ1-5; TRBD1 is a possible D gene (6 bases). The CDR3 loop is CASSYRDSNQPQHF. The CDR3 DNA follows: TGTGCCAGCAGCTACAGGGATAGCAATCAGCCCCAGCATTTT. Looking up the rest from reference TRBV7-9 and TRBJ1-5 gives the full variable domain: DTGVSQNPRHKITKRGQNVTFRCDPISEHNRLYWYRQTLGQGPEFLTYFQNEAQLEKSRLLSDRFSAERPKGSFSTLEIQRTEQGDSAMYLCASSYRDSNQPQHFGDGTRLSIL.